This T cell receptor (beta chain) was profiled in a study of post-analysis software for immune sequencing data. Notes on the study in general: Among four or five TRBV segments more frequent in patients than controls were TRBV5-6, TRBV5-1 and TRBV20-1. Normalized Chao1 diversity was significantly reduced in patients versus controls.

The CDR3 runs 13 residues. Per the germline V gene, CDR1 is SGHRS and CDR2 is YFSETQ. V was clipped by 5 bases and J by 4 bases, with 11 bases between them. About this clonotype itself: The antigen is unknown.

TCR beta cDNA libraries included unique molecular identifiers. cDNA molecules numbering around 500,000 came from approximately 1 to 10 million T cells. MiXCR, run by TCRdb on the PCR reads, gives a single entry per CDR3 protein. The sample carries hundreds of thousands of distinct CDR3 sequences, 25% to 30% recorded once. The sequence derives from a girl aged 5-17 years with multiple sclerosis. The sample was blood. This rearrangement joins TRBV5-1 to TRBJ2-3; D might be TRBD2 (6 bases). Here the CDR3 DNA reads TGCGCCAGCAGTTGGAGGGACCCAGATACGCAGTATTTT. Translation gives CASSWRDPDTQYF.